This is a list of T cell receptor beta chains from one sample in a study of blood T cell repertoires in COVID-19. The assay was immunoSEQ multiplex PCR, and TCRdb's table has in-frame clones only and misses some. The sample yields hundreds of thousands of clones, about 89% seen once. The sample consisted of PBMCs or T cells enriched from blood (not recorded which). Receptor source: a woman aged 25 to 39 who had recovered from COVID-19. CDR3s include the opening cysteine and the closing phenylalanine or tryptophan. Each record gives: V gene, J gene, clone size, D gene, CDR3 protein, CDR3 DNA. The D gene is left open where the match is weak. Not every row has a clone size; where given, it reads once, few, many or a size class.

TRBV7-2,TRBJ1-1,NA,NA,CASSSRVKRPEAFF,TGTGCCAGCAGCTCCAGGGTTAAGCGCCCTGAAGCTTTCTTT
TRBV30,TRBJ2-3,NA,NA,CAFVGGYTDTQYF,TGTGCCTTCGTTGGGGGGTACACAGATACGCAGTATTTT
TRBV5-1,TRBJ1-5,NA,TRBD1,CASSFWTGPNQPQHF,TGCGCCAGCAGCTTCTGGACAGGGCCTAATCAGCCCCAGCATTTT
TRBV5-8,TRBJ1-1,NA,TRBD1,CASSTTGSTEAFF,TGTGCCAGCAGCACGACAGGGTCCACTGAAGCTTTCTTT
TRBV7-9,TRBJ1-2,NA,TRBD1,CASSPTTGAPRGYTF,TGTGCCAGCAGCCCCACTACAGGGGCCCCTCGAGGCTACACCTTC
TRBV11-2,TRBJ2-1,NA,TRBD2,CASSFLSGSGNEQFF,TGTGCCAGCAGCTTTTTGAGCGGGAGCGGCAATGAGCAGTTCTTC
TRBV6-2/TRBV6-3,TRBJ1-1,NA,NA,CASSHKMNTEAFF,TGTGCCAGCAGTCACAAAATGAACACTGAAGCTTTCTTT
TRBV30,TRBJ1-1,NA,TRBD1,CAWRHGTGAAFF,TGTGCCTGGAGACACGGGACAGGGGCAGCTTTCTTT
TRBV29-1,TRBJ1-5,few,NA,CSVAGDGNQPQHF,TGCAGCGTTGCAGGGGACGGCAATCAGCCCCAGCATTTT
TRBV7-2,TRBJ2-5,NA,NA,CASSLEKRQETQYF,TGTGCCAGCAGCTTAGAGAAGCGCCAAGAGACCCAGTACTTC
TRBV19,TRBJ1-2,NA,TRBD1,CASTPQGTGADYGYTF,TGTGCCAGTACGCCTCAAGGGACAGGGGCGGACTATGGCTACACCTTC
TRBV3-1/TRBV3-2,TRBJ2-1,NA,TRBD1,CASSLGTGGNEQFF,TGTGCCAGCAGCCTAGGGACAGGCGGTAATGAGCAGTTCTTC
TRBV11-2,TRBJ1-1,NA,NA,CASSLVRGVEAFF,TGTGCCAGCAGCTTAGTCCGGGGAGTTGAAGCTTTCTTT
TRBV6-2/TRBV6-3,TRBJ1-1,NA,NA,CASSYGRNTEAFF,TGTGCCAGCAGTTACGGGAGAAACACTGAAGCTTTCTTT
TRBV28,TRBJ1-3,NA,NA,CASSLWRGKSKQGNTIYF,TGTGCCAGCAGTTTATGGAGGGGGAAATCAAAGCAGGGAAACACCATATATTTT
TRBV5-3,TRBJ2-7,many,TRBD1,CARSPCFLFRTGHFYEQYF,TGTGCCAGAAGCCCCTGCTTTCTTTTCAGGACAGGGCATTTTTACGAGCAGTACTTC
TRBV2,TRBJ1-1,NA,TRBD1,CASSVGQSNTEAFF,TGTGCCAGCAGTGTGGGACAGTCAAACACTGAAGCTTTCTTT
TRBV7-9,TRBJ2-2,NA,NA,CASFGGGELFF,TGTGCCAGCTTCGGGGGCGGGGAGCTGTTTTTT
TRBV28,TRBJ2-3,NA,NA,CASATFGGPFSDTQYF,TGTGCCAGCGCAACCTTCGGGGGGCCTTTCTCAGATACGCAGTATTTT
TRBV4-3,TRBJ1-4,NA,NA,CASSQQGGNEKLFF,TGCGCCAGCAGCCAGCAAGGAGGAAATGAAAAACTGTTTTTT
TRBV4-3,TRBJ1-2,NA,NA,CASSRSGGPVNYGYTF,TGCGCCAGCAGCCGCTCAGGAGGGCCAGTTAACTATGGCTACACCTTC
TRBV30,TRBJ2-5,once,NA,CAWNSGGQGETQYF,TGTGCCTGGAACTCGGGGGGCCAGGGAGAGACCCAGTACTTC
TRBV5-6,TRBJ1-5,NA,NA,CASSPGGGISNQPQHF,TGTGCCAGCAGCCCTGGGGGGGGTATCAGCAATCAGCCCCAGCATTTT
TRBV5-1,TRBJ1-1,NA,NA,CASSLNAARNTEAFF,TGCGCCAGCAGCCTCAACGCAGCGCGGAACACTGAAGCTTTCTTT
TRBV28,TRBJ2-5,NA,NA,CASSAGEGGETQYF,TGTGCCAGCAGTGCGGGAGAAGGGGGAGAGACCCAGTACTTC
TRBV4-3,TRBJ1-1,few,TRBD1,CASSARTGGVEAFF,TGCGCCAGCAGCGCCCGGACAGGGGGCGTAGAAGCTTTCTTT
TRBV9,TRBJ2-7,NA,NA,CASSVGLREEQYF,TGTGCCAGCAGCGTGGGATTGCGGGAAGAGCAGTACTTC
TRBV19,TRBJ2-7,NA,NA,CASSVNSGNSYEQYF,TGTGCCAGTAGTGTCAACTCAGGGAACTCCTACGAGCAGTACTTC
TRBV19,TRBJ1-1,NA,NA,CASSAGGQNTEAFF,TGTGCCAGTAGTGCGGGGGGACAAAACACTGAAGCTTTCTTT
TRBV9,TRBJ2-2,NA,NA,CASSSSTSSGSGELFF,TGTGCCAGCAGCTCCAGCACTAGTTCTGGAAGCGGGGAGCTGTTTTTT
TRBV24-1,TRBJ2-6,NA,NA,CATSDPYSGANVLTF,TGTGCCACCAGTGACCCTTACTCTGGGGCCAACGTCCTGACTTTC
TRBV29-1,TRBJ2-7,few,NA,CSVGTGVSYEQYF,TGCAGCGTTGGGACGGGGGTCTCCTACGAGCAGTACTTC
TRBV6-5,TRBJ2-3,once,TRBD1,CASSYWDRGTDTQYF,TGTGCCAGCAGTTACTGGGACAGGGGCACAGATACGCAGTATTTT
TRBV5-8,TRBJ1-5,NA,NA,CASSTLGQGEYQPQHF,TGTGCCAGCAGTACTTTGGGGCAGGGTGAATACCAGCCCCAGCATTTT
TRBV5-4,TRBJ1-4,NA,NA,CASSLAGGPYEKLFF,TGTGCCAGCAGCTTGGCCGGGGGACCTTATGAAAAACTGTTTTTT
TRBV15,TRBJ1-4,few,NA,CATSGTTTNEKLFF,TGTGCCACCAGCGGCACAACAACTAATGAAAAACTGTTTTTT
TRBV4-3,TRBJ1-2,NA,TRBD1,CASSQEPDRGLYGYTF,TGCGCCAGCAGCCAAGAGCCCGACAGGGGGCTTTATGGCTACACCTTC
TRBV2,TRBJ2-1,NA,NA,CASSDASGTGGWQFF,TGTGCCAGCAGTGATGCTAGCGGGACAGGAGGGTGGCAGTTCTTC
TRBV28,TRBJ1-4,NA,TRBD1,CASRVPTGFNEKLFF,TGTGCCAGCAGAGTCCCGACAGGGTTTAATGAAAAACTGTTTTTT
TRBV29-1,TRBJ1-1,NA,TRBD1,CSGSTGGNTEAFF,TGCAGCGGGAGTACAGGGGGGAACACTGAAGCTTTCTTT
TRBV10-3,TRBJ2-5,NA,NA,CAIKAGGKETQYF,TGTGCCATTAAAGCAGGAGGCAAAGAGACCCAGTACTTC
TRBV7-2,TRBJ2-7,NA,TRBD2,CASSRAAGGPYEQYF,TGTGCCAGCAGCCGTGCAGCGGGAGGGCCCTACGAGCAGTACTTC
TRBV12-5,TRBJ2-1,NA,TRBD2,CASGLVSVAGAHNEQFF,TGTGCTAGTGGTTTGGTATCGGTAGCGGGAGCCCACAATGAGCAGTTCTTC
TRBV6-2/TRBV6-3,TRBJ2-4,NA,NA,CASSAGQGKNIQYF,TGTGCCAGCAGCGCGGGGCAAGGCAAAAACATTCAGTACTTC
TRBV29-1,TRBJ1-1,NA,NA,CSVVGQGTEAFF,TGCAGCGTTGTGGGGCAGGGCACTGAAGCTTTCTTT
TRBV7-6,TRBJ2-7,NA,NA,CASSLGAETYEQYF,TGTGCCAGCAGCTTGGGAGCAGAAACCTACGAGCAGTACTTC
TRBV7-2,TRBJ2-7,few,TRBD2,CASSTVGLAGGYITYEQYF,TGTGCCAGCAGCACCGTAGGACTAGCGGGAGGGTATATCACCTACGAGCAGTACTTC
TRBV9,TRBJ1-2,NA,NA,CASSGDWHGYTF,TGTGCCAGCAGCGGCGACTGGCATGGCTACACCTTC
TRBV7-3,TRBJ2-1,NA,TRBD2,CASSSSGNNNEQFF,TGTGCCAGCAGCTCCAGCGGGAATAACAATGAGCAGTTCTTC
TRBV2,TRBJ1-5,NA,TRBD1,CASSGTGGYQPQHF,TGTGCCAGCAGTGGGACAGGGGGTTATCAGCCCCAGCATTTT
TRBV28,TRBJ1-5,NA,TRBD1,CATEGQLNQPQHF,TGTGCCACCGAGGGACAGCTCAATCAGCCCCAGCATTTT
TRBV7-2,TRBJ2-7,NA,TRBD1,CASSPRTGEYEQYF,TGTGCCAGCAGCCCCCGGACAGGGGAGTACGAGCAGTACTTC
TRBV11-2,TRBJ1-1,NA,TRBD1,CASSSGTGVGTEAFF,TGTGCCAGCAGCTCCGGTACAGGGGTGGGCACTGAAGCTTTCTTT
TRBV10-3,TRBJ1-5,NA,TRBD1,CAISETAGTGTRSNQPQHF,TGTGCCATCAGTGAGACAGCCGGGACAGGGACTCGTAGCAATCAGCCCCAGCATTTT
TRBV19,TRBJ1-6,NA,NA,CASRPTAGMSSPLHF,TGTGCCAGTAGACCTACCGCAGGGATGAGCTCACCCCTCCACTTT
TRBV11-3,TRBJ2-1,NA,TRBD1,CASSLNRDRGYNEQFF,TGTGCCAGCAGCCTAAACCGGGACAGGGGTTACAATGAGCAGTTCTTC
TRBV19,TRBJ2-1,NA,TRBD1,CASSPTQGVSNEQFF,TGTGCCAGTAGTCCTACCCAGGGGGTGAGCAATGAGCAGTTCTTC
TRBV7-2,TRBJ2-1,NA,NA,CASSLVTSDEQFF,TGTGCCAGCAGCTTAGTGACCAGCGATGAGCAGTTCTTC
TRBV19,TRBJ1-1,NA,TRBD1,CASSKGTEVAEAFF,TGTGCCAGTAGTAAAGGGACAGAAGTAGCTGAAGCTTTCTTT